The 10 T cell receptor beta chains below all came from one sample that was sequenced in a study of tumor and adjacent non-tumor tissue in lung cancer. Three rounds of nested PCR, following a modified ARM-PCR protocol, produced the TCRbeta library. From the multiplex PCR reads, TCRdb called clonotypes with MiXCR, one entry per CDR3 protein. The sample lists about 43,000 distinct CDR3 sequences; around three fifths were seen once. No cell sorting was done before RNA was extracted from the tissue. This non-tumor lung sample came from over 3 cm beyond the tumor edge. Sequenced input: distant non-tumor lung tissue. The source is a middle-aged man with non-small cell lung cancer.

The CDR3 nucleotides read TGTGCCAGCAGTCCCTCAATAACTCCTTTAGGGGGCTACACCTTC. Protein sequence: CASSPSITPLGGYTF. This chain links TRBV6-5 with TRBJ1-2; no definite D call. Germline V CDR1 and CDR2: MNHEY, SVGAGI. The CDR3 runs to 15 residues. V lost 5 bases to trimming and J lost 8 bases, with 21 bases between them.

This clonotype was seen many times. The V gene is TRBV29-1, the J gene TRBJ1-2, with D unclear. Trimming left V 1 base short and J 8 bases short, with 11 bases between. The germline gives CDR1 SQVTM, CDR2 ANQGSEA. The CDR3 runs to 12 residues. CDR3 in amino acids: CSVEGRGFGYTF. The CDR3 nucleotides read TGCAGCGTTGAAGGGAGAGGATTCGGCTACACCTTC. Full variable domain (missing parts from reference TRBV29-1 and TRBJ1-2): SAVISQKPSRDICQRGTSLTIQCQVDSQVTMMFWYRQQPGQSLTLIATANQGSEATYESGFVIDKFPISRPNLTFSTLTVSNMSPEDSSIYLCSVEGRGFGYTFGSGTRLTVV.

Of note for this clonotype: A much more abundant neighbour one base away suggests this may be a read error. This rearrangement joins TRBV29-1 to TRBJ2-7, with 10 positions matching TRBD1. From germline, CDR1 is SQVTM and CDR2 ANQGSEA. CDR3 length: 14 amino acids. The V segment lost 5 bases and the J segment 8 bases; nucleotides outside the gene matches: 12. CDR3 nucleotides: TGCAGCGTTATACCGGGACAGGGGTCGGACAAGCAGTACTTC. The encoded protein is CSVIPGQGSDKQYF.

Concerning this clonotype: An end of the junction does not agree with germline; a read error may underlie this. The chain uses TRBV11-2 and TRBJ2-3, with D possibly being TRBD1 (5 bases). The length of the CDR3 is 14 residues. Germline V gene sequence: CDR1 SGHAT, CDR2 FQNNGV. The CDR3 sequence: CASSSGHCTDMQYF. CDR3 in DNA: TGTGCCAGCAGCTCAGGGCACTGCACAGATATGCAGTATTTT.

This clonotype was counted once. Possible read error: a much larger clone is one base away. The J gene is TRBJ1-5, the V gene TRBV6-1; D unclear. Per the germline V gene, CDR1 is MNHNS and CDR2 is SASEGT. The CDR3 is 15 amino acids. CDR3 loop: CASSEAEQINQLQHF. DNA of the CDR3: TGTGCCAGCAGTGAAGCGGAGCAGATCAATCAGCTCCAGCATTTT.

The table lists this clonotype with many counts. V and J are TRBV29-1 and TRBJ2-1, with D unresolved. There are 12 residues in the CDR3. The V end was cut by 2 bases, the J end by 6 bases, with 8 bases between. CDR1 and CDR2 (germline): SQVTM, ANQGSEA. CDR3 sequence: CSVERSGNEQFF. CDR3 nucleotide sequence: TGCAGCGTTGAACGATCGGGCAATGAGCAGTTCTTC.

In regard to this clonotype: A junction end diverges from the germline sequence, so it may reflect a read error. The genes are TRBV11-2 and TRBJ2-5; D may match TRBD1 or TRBD2 (5 bases each). Germline CDR1 SGHAT, CDR2 FQNNGV. This CDR3 contains 13 residues. CDR3 loop: CASSKGKQGTRYF. DNA of the CDR3: TGTGCCAGCAGCAAAGGCAAACAAGGGACCCGGTACTTC.

CDR3 loop: CACSQDINSPLHF. CDR3 nucleotide sequence: TGTGCCTGTTCTCAGGATATCAATTCACCCCTCCACTTT. V is TRBV30 and J is TRBJ1-6, with D hard to call. The germline V gene encodes CDR1 GTSNPN and CDR2 SVGIG (reference sequence). The CDR3 totals 13 residues. The V end was cut by 6 bases, the J end by 7 bases, with 13 bases between. Based on the CDR3 plus reference TRBV30 and TRBJ1-6, the full variable domain is SQTIHQWPATLVQPVGSPLSLECTVEGTSNPNLYWYRQAAGRGLQLLFYSVGIGQISSEVPQNLSASRPQDRQFILSSKKLLLSDSGFYLCACSQDINSPLHFGNGTRLTVT.

This clonotype has a count of ten or more. The V gene is TRBV12-3 or TRBV12-4, the J gene TRBJ2-5; the match to TRBD1 covers 12 bases. V was clipped by 5 bases and J by 5 bases; unmatched bases: 3. This CDR3 is built from 14 residues. CDR3 bases: TGTGCCAGCAGTAGCGGGACAGGGGGCGAGACCCAGTACTTC. It is translated as CASSSGTGGETQYF.

The V gene is TRBV2, the J gene TRBJ2-1, with TRBD2 identical over 10 bases. CDR1 and CDR2 (germline): SNHLY, FYNNEI. The CDR3 sequence is 16 residues long. The CDR3 DNA reads TGTACCATCAGCCTCGGACTAGCGGAGGGAAGGAATGAGCAGTTCTTC. It is translated as CTISLGLAEGRNEQFF.